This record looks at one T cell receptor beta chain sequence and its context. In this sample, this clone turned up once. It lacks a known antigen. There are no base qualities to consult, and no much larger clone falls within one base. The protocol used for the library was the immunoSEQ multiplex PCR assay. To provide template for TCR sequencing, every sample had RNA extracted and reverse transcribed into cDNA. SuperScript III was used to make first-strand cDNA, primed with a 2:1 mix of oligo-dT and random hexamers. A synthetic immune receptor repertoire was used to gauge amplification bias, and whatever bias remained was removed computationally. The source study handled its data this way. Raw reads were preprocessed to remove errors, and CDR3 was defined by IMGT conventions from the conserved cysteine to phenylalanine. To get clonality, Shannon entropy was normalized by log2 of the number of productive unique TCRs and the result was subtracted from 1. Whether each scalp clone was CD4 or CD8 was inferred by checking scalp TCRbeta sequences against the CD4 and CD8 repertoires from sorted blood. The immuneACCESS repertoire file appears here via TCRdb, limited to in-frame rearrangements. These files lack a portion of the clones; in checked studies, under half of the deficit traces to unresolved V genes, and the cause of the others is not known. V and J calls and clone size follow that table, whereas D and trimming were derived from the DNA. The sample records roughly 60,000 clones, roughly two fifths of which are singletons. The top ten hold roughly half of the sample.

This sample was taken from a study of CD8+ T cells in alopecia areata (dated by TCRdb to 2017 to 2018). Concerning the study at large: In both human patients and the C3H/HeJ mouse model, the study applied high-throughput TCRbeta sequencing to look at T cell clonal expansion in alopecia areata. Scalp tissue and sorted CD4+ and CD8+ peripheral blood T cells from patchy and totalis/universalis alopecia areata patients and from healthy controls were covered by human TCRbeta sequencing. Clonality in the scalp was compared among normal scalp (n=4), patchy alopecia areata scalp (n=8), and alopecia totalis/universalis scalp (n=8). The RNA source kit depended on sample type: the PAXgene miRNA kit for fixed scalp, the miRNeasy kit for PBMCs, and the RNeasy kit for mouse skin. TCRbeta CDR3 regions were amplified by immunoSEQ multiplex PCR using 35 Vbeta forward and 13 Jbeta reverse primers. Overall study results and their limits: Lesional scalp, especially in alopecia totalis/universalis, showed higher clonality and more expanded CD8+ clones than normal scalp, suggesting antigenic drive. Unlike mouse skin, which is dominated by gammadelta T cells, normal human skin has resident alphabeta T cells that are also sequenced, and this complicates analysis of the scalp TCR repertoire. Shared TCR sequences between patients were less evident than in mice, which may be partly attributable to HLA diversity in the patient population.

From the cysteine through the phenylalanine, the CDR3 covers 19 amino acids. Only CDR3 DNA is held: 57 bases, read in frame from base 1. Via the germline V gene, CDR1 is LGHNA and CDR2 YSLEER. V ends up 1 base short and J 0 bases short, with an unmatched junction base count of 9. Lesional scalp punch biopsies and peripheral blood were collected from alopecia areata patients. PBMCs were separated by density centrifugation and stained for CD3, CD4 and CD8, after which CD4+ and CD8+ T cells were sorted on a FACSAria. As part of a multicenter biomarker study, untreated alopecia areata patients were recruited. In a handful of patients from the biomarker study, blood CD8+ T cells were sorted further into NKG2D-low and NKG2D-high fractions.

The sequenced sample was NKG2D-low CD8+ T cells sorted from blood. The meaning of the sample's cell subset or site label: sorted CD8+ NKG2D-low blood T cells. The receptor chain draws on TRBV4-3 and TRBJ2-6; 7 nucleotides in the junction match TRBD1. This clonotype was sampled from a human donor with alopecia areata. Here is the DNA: TGCGCCAGCAGCCAAGCAATGGACAGGATAAGCTCTGGGGCCAACGTCCTGACTTTC. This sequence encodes CASSQAMDRISSGANVLTF.